These T cell receptor beta chains were read from a single sample in a study of control samples from healthy donors and cancer patients. Only in-frame clones appear in the TCRdb table, and some are missing; sequencing was by immunoSEQ multiplex PCR. Counted here are more than 12,000 clones, around three quarters occurring once; the ten biggest clones make up 17%. Sample: formalin-fixed, paraffin-embedded tissue. These receptors were collected from a female donor with lung cancer. Each CDR3 is given with its conserved first and last residue. The D gene is left open where the match is weak. Clone size is not always given. Where it is, it says once, few, many or a class for expanded clones.

abundance	d_gene	v_gene	j_gene	CDR3nt	CDR3aa
.	TRBD1	TRBV30	TRBJ1-2	TGTGCCTGGAGTGTGTCGGGACAGGGCGTTGGCTACACCTTC	CAWSVSGQGVGYTF
.	TRBD2	TRBV15	TRBJ2-3	TGTGCCACCAGCAGAGGGGCTAGCGGACTAGATACGCAGTATTTT	CATSRGASGLDTQYF
once	.	TRBV6-1	TRBJ2-6	TGTGCCAGCAGTGAAGTACGGGGATCTGGGGCCAACGTCCTGACTTTC	CASSEVRGSGANVLTF
once	TRBD1	TRBV15	TRBJ1-1	TGTGCCACCAGCAGGGACAGGGTTATGAACACTGAAGCTTTCTTT	CATSRDRVMNTEAFF
.	.	TRBV6-2/TRBV6-3	TRBJ1-2	TGTGCCAGCAGTTATCGAGGACCCCTGAGCGGCTACACCTTC	CASSYRGPLSGYTF
.	TRBD2	TRBV6-6	TRBJ2-7	TGTGCCAGCAGTCCCCTGAATAGCGGGGGGGCTATGTACGAGCAGTACTTC	CASSPLNSGGAMYEQYF
.	.	TRBV12-3/TRBV12-4	TRBJ1-2	TGTGCCAGCAGTAAGACCGCAGAGGGTGGCTACACCTTC	CASSKTAEGGYTF
.	.	TRBV21-1	TRBJ2-3	TGTGCCAGCAGCAAAGCCCCCCCAGGGGGCACAGATACGCAGTATTTT	CASSKAPPGGTDTQYF
.	.	TRBV25-1	TRBJ1-4	TGTGCCAGCAGTGAATCAGGGGAGGAAAAACTGTTTTTT	CASSESGEEKLFF
.	.	TRBV7-6	TRBJ2-5	TGTGCCAGCTGGGGCGGGGAGACCCAGTACTTC	CASWGGETQYF
.	.	TRBV18	TRBJ1-5	TGTGCCAGCTCACCACAGGTTAATCAGCCCCAGCATTTT	CASSPQVNQPQHF
few	.	TRBV6-5	TRBJ2-5	TGTGCCAGCAGTTACCTCAGGGGAGGGGAGACCCAGTACTTC	CASSYLRGGETQYF
once	.	TRBV6-1	TRBJ1-5	TGTGCCAGCAGTGAAGGCATCTATAGCAATCAGCCCCAGCATTTT	CASSEGIYSNQPQHF
few	.	TRBV5-1	TRBJ2-6	TGCGCCAGCAGCACAGACTTCTCTGGGGCCAACGTCCTGACTTTC	CASSTDFSGANVLTF
.	.	TRBV28	TRBJ1-4	TGTGCCAGCGGCCGATATTCAACTAATGAAAAACTGTTTTTT	CASGRYSTNEKLFF
.	.	TRBV30	TRBJ1-1	TGTGCCTGGAGTGTACCGATTATGAACACTGAAGCTTTCTTT	CAWSVPIMNTEAFF
.	TRBD1	TRBV6-5	TRBJ1-1	TGTGCCAGCAGCCCACAGGGGGCCACTGAAGCTTTCTTT	CASSPQGATEAFF
.	.	TRBV12-3/TRBV12-4	TRBJ1-3	TGTGCCAGCAGTTTGTGGGAAGACACCATATATTTT	CASSLWEDTIYF
.	.	TRBV6-5	TRBJ2-7	TGTGCCAGCAGTTTTCCGGGCGGGGTCTGGTTCTTC	CASSFPGGVWFF
.	.	TRBV5-5	TRBJ1-3	TGTGCCAGCAGCTTGGCATTAGAAAGGAGAAACACCATATATTTT	CASSLALERRNTIYF
.	TRBD1	TRBV19	TRBJ2-1	TGTGCCAGTACAGAGGGGGCCTACTCCTACAATGAGCAGTTCTTC	CASTEGAYSYNEQFF
.	.	TRBV3-1/TRBV3-2	TRBJ1-2	TGTGCCAGCAGCTCCCCCGGGTCATACCATGGCTACACCTTC	CASSSPGSYHGYTF
.	.	TRBV4-3	TRBJ2-7	TGCGCCAGCAGCCAATCCGTCTCCTACGAGCAGTACTTC	CASSQSVSYEQYF
few	TRBD1	TRBV4-1	TRBJ1-2	TGCGCCAGCAGCCGAGACAGGGGATCGTTTGATGGCTACACCTTC	CASSRDRGSFDGYTF
.	.	TRBV6-5	TRBJ2-4	TGTGCCAGCAGCCCCGGTCGAAACATTCAGTACTTC	CASSPGRNIQYF
.	TRBD1	TRBV27	TRBJ2-7	TGTGCCAGCAGTTTGAGGTCGGGACAGGGAGGGTACGAGCAGTACTTC	CASSLRSGQGGYEQYF